This TCR beta chain is from a study of T cell repertoires in cytomegalovirus infection. Study-level background: From public TCR beta signatures came an indication of both CMV infection and matching HLA type.

TCRdb fed the reads into MiXCR, producing one record per CDR3 protein. The sample includes about 210,000 distinct CDR3 sequences, approximately 6.7% of them seen just once. Many counts were recorded for this clonotype. Sequences were obtained from PBMCs. The receptor was isolated from a human donor in good health (CMV status not recorded). Some clones in this sample may be carry-over from other donors' samples.

The CDR3 loop reads CASRVTWAGSYEQYF. The CDR3 nucleotides read TGTGCCAGCAGAGTTACTTGGGCGGGCTCCTACGAGCAGTACTTC. The chain carries TRBV6-5 and TRBJ2-7, with a tentative D call TRBD2 (5 bases). Germline V gives CDR1 MNHEY, CDR2 SVGAGI. V gave up 6 bases and J gave up 0 bases, with 15 bases separating them. This CDR3 has 15 amino acids.